This T cell receptor beta chain was observed in a study of blood T cells in healthy people across ages. Broader study findings: A roughly linear age-dependent decrease characterized TCR beta diversity per million T cells.

Together with a sample-barcoded 5' primer, a J-beta primer mix was included in a second PCR lasting about 6 to 12 cycles. In TCRdb, the 5' RACE reads were re-called with MiXCR into one record per CDR3 protein. Among 800,000 or so distinct CDR3 sequences listed, under 80% were seen once. This clonotype was recorded only once. Its antigen is currently unknown. Each sample gave at least 7 million isolated PBMCs. Source material: blood. The TCR comes from a man aged 30 to 45 in good health.

The CDR3 DNA is TGTGCCAGCAGTTTCCTGGCGGGGGCCGACAATGAGCAGTTCTTC. Protein: CASSFLAGADNEQFF. The V call is TRBV12-3 or TRBV12-4, the J call TRBJ2-1; tentative D call: TRBD2 (7 bases). The CDR3 is 15 residues long. The V end lost 3 bases, the J end lost 5 bases, and 14 bases lay between the germline ends.